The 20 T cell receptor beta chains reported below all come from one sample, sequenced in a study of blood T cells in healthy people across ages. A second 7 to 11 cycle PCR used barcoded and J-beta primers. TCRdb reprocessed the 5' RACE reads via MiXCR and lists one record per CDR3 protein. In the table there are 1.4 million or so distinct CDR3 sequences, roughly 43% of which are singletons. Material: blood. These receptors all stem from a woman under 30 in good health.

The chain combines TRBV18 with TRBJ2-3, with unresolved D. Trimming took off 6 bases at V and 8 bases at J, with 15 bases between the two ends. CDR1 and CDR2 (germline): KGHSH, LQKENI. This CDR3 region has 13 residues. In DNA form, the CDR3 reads TGTGCCAGCTCTTCTTACTCTACGGTTACGCAGTATTTT. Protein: CASSSYSTVTQYF.

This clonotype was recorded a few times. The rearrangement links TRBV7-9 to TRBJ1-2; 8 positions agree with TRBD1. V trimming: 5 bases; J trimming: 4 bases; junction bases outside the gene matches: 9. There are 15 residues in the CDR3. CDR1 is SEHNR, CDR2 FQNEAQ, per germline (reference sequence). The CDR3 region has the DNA TGTGCCAGCAGCCCGAAGGACAGGGAGGCCTATGGCTACACCTTC. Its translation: CASSPKDREAYGYTF.

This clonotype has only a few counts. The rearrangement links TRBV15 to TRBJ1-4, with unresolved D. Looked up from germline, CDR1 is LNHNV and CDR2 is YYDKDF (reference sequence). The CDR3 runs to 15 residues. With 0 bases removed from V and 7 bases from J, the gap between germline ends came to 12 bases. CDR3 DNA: TGTGCCACCAGCAGAGAAGGTACCTGGAGTGAAAAACTGTTTTTT. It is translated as CATSREGTWSEKLFF.

The CDR3 DNA reads TGTGCCAGCAGCTTAGGAGCAGTCTCAACCTGCGAGCAGTACTTC. Translated, it gives CASSLGAVSTCEQYF. The chain is built from TRBV7-8 and TRBJ2-5; D ambiguous. The last part of the DNA fits TRBJ2-7 better; the J call may be wrong. Per germline, CDR1 SGHVS and CDR2 FQNEAQ. CDR3 length: 15 amino acids.

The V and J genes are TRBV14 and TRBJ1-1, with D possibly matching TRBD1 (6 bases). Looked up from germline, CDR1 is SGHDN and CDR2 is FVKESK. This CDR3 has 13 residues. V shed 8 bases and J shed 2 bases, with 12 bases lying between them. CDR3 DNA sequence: TGTGCCAGCCAGGGGTCCCTTAACACTGAAGCTTTCTTT. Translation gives CASQGSLNTEAFF. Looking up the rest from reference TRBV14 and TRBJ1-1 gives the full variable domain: EAGVTQFPSHSVIEKGQTVTLRCDPISGHDNLYWYRRVMGKEIKFLLHFVKESKQDESGMPNNRFLAERTGGTYSTLKVQPAELEDSGVYFCASQGSLNTEAFFGQGTRLTVV.

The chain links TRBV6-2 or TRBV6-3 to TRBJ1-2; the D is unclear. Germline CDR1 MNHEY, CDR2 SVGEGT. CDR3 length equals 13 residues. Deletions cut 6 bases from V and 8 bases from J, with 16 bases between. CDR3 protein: CASRRGQVGGYTF. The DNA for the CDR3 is TGTGCCAGCAGACGCGGCCAGGTCGGGGGCTACACCTTC.

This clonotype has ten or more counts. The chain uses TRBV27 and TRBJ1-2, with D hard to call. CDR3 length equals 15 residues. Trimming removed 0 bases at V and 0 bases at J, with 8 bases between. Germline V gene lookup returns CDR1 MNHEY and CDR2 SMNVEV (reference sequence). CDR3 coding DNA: TGTGCCAGCAGTTTATCGGCAGTAACTAACTATGGCTACACCTTC. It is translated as CASSLSAVTNYGYTF.

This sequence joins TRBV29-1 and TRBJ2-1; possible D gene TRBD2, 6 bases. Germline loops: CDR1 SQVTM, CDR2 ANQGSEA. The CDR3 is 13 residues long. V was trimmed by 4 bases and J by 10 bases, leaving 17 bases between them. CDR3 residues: CSVGDLEGYEQFF. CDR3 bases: TGCAGCGTTGGGGACTTGGAGGGCTACGAGCAGTTCTTC.

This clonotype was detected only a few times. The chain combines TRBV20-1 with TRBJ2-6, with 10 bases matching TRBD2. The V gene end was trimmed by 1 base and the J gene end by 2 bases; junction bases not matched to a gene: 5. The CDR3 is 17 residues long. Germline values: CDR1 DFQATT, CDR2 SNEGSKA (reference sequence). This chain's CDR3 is CSARVRTSGTGANVLTF. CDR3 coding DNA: TGCAGTGCTAGAGTTAGGACTAGCGGCACTGGGGCCAACGTCCTGACTTTC.

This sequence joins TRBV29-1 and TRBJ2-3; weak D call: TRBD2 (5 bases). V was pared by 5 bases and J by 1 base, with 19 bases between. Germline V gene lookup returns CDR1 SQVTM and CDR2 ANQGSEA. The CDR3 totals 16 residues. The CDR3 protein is CSVRPLREWGTDTQYF. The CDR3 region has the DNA TGCAGCGTTAGGCCCCTCCGGGAATGGGGCACAGATACGCAGTATTTT.

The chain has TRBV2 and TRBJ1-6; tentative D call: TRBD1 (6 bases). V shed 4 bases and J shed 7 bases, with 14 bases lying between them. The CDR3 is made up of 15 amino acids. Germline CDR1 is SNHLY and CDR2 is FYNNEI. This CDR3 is CASSGLGQGNSPLHF. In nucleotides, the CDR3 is TGTGCCAGCAGTGGGCTGGGACAAGGGAATTCACCCCTCCACTTT.

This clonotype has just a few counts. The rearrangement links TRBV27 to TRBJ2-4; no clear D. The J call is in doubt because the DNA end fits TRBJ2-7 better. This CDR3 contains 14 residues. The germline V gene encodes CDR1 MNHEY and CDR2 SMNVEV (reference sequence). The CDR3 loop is CASSFWDYEYEQYF. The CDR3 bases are TGTGCCAGCAGTTTTTGGGATTATGAATACGAGCAGTACTTC.

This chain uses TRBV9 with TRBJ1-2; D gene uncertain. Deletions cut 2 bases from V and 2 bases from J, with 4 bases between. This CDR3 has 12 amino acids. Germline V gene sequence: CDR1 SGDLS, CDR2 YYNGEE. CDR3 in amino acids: CASSVLNYGYTF. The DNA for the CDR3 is TGTGCCAGCAGCGTGTTGAACTATGGCTACACCTTC. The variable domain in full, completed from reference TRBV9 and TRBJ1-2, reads DSGVTQTPKHLITATGQRVTLRCSPRSGDLSVYWYQQSLDQGLQFLIQYYNGEERAKGNILERFSAQQFPDLHSELNLSSLELGDSALYFCASSVLNYGYTFGSGTRLTVV.

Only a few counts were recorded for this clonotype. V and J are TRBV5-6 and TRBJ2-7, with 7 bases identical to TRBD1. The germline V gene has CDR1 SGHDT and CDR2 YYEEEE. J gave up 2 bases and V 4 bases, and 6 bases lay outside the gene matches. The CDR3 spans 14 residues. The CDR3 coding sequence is TGTGCCAGCAGCGGAGACAGGGCGGCCTACGAGCAGTACTTC. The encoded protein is CASSGDRAAYEQYF.

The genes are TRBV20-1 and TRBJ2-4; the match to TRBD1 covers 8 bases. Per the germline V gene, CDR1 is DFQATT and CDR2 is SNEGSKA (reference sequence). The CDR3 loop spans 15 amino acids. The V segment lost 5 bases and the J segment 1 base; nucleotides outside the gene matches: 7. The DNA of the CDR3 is TGCAGTGCTTGCGACAGGGGATCGGCCAAAAACATTCAGTACTTC. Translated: CSACDRGSAKNIQYF.

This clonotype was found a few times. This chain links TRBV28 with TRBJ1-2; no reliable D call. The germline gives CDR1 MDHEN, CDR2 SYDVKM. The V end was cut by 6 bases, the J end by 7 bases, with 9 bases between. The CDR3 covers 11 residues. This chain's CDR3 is CASSSWSGYTF. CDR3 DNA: TGTGCCAGCAGCTCCTGGAGTGGCTACACCTTC.

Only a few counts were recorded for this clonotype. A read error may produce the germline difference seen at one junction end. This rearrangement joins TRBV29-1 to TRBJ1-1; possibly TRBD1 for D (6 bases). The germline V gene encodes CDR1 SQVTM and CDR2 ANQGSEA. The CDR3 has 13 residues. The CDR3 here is CSIEGQGRTEAFF. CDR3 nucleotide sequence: TGCAGCATTGAAGGGCAGGGGAGGACTGAAGCTTTCTTT.

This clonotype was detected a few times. The CDR3: CASRIIGTDTQYF. In nucleotides, the CDR3 is TGTGCCAGCAGGATCATAGGCACAGATACGCAGTATTTT. The V call is TRBV12-3 or TRBV12-4, the J call TRBJ2-3; no definite D call. V was trimmed by 6 bases and J by 1 base, leaving 8 bases between them. The CDR3 runs to 13 residues.

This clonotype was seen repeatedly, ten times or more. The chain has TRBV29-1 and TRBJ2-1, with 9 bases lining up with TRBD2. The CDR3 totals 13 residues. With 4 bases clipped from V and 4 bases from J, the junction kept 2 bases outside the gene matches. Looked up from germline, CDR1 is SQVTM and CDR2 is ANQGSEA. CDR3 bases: TGCAGCGTTGGCGGGAGGGGATACAATGAGCAGTTCTTC. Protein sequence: CSVGGRGYNEQFF.

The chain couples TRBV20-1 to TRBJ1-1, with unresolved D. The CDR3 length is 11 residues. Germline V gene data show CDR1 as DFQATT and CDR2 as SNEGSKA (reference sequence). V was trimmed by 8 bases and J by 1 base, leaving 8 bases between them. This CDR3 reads CSPQGNTEAFF. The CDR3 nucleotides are TGCAGTCCCCAAGGGAACACTGAAGCTTTCTTT.